The sequence of this T cell receptor (beta chain) was determined in a study of beta chain features in type 1 diabetes. Findings and caveats of the study: Researchers reported that naive, central memory and Treg TCRB repertoires appeared more similar in patients than in healthy donors. Significant though moderate, a shortening of TCRB CDR3s appeared in all four CD4+ subsets of Type 1 diabetes patients. Researchers caution that PCR might favor shorter templates, equally among patients and controls.

This clone was recorded a few times. Antigen specificity is unknown. Of the isolated RNA, all was reverse transcribed, and so the sequenced material was expressed TCRB transcripts. The assay was immunoSEQ multiplex PCR, and TCRdb's table has in-frame clones only and misses some. Of roughly 700,000 clones in the sample, about an eighth were seen once. The sequenced sample was naive CD4+ T cells from blood. The sequence derives from a man younger than 35 with type 1 diabetes.

The CDR3 is CASSSRVADTQYF. CDR3 bases: TGTGCCAGCAGTTCGCGGGTGGCAGATACGCAGTATTTT. The rearrangement links TRBV27 to TRBJ2-3; tentative D call: TRBD2 (5 bases). This CDR3 contains 13 residues. Per the germline V gene, CDR1 is MNHEY and CDR2 is SMNVEV (reference sequence). Trimming cost V 4 bases and J 4 bases, with 9 bases left between them.